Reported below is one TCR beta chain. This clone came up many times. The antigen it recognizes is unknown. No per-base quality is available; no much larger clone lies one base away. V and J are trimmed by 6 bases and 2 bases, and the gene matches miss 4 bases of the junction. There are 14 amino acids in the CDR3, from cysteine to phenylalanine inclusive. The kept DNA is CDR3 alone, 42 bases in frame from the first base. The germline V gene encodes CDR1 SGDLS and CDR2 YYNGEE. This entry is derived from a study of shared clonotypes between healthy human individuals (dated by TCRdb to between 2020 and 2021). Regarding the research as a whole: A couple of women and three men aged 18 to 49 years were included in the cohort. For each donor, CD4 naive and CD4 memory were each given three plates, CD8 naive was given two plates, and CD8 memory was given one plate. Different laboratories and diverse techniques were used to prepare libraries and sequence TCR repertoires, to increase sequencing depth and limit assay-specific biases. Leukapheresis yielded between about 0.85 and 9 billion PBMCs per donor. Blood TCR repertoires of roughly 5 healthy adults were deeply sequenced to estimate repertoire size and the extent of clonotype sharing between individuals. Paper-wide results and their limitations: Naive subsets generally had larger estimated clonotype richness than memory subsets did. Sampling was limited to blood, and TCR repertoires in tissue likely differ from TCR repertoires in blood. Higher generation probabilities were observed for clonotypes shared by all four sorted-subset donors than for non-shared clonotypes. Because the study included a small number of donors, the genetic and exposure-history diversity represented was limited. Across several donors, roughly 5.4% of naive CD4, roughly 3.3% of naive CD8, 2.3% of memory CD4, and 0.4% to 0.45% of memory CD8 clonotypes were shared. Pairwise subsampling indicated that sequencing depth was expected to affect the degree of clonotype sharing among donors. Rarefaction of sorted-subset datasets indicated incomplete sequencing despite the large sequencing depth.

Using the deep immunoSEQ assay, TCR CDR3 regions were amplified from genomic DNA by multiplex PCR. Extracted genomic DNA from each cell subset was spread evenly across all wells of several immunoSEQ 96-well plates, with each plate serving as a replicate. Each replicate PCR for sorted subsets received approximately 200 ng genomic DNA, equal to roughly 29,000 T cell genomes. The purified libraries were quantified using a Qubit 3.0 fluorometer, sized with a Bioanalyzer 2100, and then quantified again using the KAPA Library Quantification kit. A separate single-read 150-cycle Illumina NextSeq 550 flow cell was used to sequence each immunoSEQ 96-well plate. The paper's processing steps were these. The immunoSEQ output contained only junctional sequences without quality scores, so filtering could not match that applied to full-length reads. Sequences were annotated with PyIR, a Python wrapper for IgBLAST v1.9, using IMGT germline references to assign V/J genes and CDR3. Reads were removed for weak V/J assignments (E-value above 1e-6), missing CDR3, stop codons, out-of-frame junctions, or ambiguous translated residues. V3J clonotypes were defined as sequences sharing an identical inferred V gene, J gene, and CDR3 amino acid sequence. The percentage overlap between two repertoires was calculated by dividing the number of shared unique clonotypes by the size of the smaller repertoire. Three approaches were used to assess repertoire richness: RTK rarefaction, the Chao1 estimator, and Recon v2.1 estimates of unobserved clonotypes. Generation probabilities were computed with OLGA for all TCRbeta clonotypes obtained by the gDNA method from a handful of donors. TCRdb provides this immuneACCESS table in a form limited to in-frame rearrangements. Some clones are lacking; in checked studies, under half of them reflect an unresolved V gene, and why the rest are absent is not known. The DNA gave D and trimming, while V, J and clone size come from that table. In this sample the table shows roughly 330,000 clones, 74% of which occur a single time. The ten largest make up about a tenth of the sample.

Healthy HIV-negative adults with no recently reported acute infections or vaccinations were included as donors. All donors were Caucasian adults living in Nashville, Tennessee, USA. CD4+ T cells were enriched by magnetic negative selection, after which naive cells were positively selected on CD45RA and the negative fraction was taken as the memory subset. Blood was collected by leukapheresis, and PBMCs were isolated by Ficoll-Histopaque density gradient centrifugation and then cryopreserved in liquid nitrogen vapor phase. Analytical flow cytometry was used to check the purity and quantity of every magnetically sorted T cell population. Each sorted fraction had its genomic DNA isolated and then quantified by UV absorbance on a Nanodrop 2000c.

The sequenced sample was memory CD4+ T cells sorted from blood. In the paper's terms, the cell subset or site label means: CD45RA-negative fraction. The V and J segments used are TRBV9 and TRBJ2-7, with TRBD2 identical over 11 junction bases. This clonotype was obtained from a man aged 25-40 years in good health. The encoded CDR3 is CASIGLAGPYEQYF. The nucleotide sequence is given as TGTGCCAGCATTGGACTAGCGGGCCCCTACGAGCAGTACTTC.